This T cell receptor beta chain comes out of a study of vaccination and CD4 T cells after COVID-19. Study-level information: The authors used overlapping spike peptides from SARS-CoV-2, HCoV-NL63, HCoV-OC43 and HCoV-229E to stimulate cells.

This clonotype was recorded a few times. The antigen remains undetermined. Sequenced with the Oncomine TCR Beta short-read assay was DNA taken from cultured CD4+ T cells. TCRdb redid the calling of the PCR reads with MiXCR, one entry per CDR3 protein. The repertoire holds 15,000 to 19,000 distinct CDR3 sequences, about 40% seen once, with less than 25% in the top ten. Treatment here: roughly ten-day PBMC culture with coronavirus spike peptide pools or control peptides (ViraFEST assay). The sequenced material came from cultured CD4+ T cells from blood. This clonotype was sampled from a human donor with COVID-19.

The CDR3 here is CASSLLSPYEQYF. The CDR3 nucleotides are TGTGCCAGCAGTTTATTGTCCCCCTACGAGCAGTACTTC. The V call is TRBV28, the J call TRBJ2-7, with D uncertain. CDR3 length: 13 amino acids. Per germline, CDR1 MDHEN and CDR2 SYDVKM. V lost 1 base, J lost 2 bases, and 6 bases lay in between.